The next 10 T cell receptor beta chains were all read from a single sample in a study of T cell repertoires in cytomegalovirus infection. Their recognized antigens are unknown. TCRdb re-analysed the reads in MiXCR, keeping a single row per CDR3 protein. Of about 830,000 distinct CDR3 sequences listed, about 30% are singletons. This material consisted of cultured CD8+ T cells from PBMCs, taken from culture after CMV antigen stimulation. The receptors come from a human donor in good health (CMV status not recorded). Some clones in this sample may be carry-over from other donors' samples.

CDR3 in amino acids: CASSPTSGPNNEQFF. The CDR3 nucleotides are TGTGCCAGCAGCCCCACTTCGGGACCAAACAATGAGCAGTTCTTC. The chain joins TRBV5-4 to TRBJ2-1; D may be TRBD1 or TRBD2 (5 bases each). The CDR3 covers 15 residues. Trimming removed 4 bases at V and 5 bases at J, with 16 bases between. Germline values: CDR1 SGHNT, CDR2 YYREEE (reference sequence).

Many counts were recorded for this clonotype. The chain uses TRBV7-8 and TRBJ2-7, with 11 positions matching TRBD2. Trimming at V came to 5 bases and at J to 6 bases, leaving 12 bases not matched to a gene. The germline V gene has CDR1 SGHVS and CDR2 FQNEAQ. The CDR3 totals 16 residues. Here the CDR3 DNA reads TGTGCCAGCAGCGAGTACCCGGGACTAGCGGAATCCGAGCAGTACGTC. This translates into CASSEYPGLAESEQYV.

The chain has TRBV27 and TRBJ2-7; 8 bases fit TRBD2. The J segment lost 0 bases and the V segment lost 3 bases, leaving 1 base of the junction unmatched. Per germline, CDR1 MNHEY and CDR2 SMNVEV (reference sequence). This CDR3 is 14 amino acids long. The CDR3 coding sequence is TGTGCCAGCAGTTTGACTAGCGACTCCTACGAGCAGTACTTC. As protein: CASSLTSDSYEQYF.

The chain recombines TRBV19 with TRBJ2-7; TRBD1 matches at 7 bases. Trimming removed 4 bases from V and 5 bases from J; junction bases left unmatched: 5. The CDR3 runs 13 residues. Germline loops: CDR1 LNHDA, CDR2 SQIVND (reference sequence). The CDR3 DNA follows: TGTGCCAGTAGTACTTCGACAGGGAACGAGCAGTACGTC. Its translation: CASSTSTGNEQYV.

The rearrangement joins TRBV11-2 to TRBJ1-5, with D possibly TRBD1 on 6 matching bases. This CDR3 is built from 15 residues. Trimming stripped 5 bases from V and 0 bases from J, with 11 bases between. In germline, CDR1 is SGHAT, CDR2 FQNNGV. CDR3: CASSPQGHSNQPQHF. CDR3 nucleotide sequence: TGTGCCAGCAGCCCACAGGGCCATAGCAATCAGCCCCAGCATTTT. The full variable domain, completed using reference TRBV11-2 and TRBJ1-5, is EAGVAQSPRYKIIEKRQSVAFWCNPISGHATLYWYQQILGQGPKLLIQFQNNGVVDDSQLPKDRFSAERLKGVDSTLKIQPAKLEDSAVYLCASSPQGHSNQPQHFGDGTRLSIL.

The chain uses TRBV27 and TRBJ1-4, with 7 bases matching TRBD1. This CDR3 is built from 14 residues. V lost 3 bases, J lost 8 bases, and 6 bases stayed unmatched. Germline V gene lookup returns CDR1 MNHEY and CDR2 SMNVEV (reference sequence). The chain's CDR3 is CASSFSGGVEKLFF. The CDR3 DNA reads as TGTGCCAGCAGTTTCTCAGGGGGGGTCGAAAAACTGTTTTTT.

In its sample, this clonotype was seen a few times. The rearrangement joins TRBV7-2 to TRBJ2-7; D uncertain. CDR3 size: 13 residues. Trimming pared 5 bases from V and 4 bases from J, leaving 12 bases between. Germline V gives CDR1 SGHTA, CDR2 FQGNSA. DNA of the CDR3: TGTGCCAGCAGCATAGACCAGGAGTACGAGCAGTACTTC. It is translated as CASSIDQEYEQYF.

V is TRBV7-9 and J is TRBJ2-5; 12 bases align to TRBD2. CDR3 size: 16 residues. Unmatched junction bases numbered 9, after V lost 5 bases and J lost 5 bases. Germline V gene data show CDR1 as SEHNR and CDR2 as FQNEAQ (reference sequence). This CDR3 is CASSPRLAGDRETQYF. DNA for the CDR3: TGTGCCAGCAGCCCGAGACTAGCGGGGGATCGGGAGACCCAGTACTTC.

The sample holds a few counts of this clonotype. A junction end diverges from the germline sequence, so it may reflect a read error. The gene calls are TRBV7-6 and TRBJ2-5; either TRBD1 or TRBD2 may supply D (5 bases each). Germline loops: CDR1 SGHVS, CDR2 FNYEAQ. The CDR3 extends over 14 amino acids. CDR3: CASSSGASSETQYF. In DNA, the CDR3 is TGTGCTAGCAGCTCCGGGGCCTCTTCGGAGACCCAGTACTTC.

The CDR3 loop is CASSSRGAGTNEQYV. The CDR3 DNA reads TGTGCCAGCAGCTCCAGGGGTGCGGGTACCAACGAGCAGTACGTC. The chain joins TRBV6-2 or TRBV6-3 to TRBJ2-7; a weak D match, TRBD1 (6 bases). CDR3 length equals 15 residues. The germline CDR1 and CDR2 sequences are MNHEY and SVGEGT. V lost 6 bases to trimming and J lost 5 bases, with 20 bases between them.